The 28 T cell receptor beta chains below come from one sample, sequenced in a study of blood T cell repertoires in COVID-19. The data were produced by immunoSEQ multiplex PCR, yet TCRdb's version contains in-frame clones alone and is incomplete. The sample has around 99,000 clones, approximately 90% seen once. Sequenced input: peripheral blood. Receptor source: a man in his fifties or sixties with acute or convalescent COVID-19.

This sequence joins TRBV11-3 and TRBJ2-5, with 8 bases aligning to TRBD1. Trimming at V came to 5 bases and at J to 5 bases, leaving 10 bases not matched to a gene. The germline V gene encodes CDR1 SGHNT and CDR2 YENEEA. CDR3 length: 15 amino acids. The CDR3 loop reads CASSHRTGSYETQYF. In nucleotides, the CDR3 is TGTGCCAGCAGCCACCGGACAGGGTCTTACGAGACCCAGTACTTC.

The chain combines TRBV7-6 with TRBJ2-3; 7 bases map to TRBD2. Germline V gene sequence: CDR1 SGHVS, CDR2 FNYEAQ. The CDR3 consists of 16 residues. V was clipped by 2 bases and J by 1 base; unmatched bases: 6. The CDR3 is CASSLLPSGRTDTQYF. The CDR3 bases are TGTGCCAGCAGCTTACTCCCTAGCGGACGCACAGATACGCAGTATTTT.

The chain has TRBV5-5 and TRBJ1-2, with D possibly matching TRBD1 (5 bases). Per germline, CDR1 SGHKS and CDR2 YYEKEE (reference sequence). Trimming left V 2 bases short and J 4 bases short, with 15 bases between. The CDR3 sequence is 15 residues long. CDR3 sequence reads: CASSFSSGGGYGYTF. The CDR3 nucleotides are TGTGCCAGCAGCTTTTCTTCGGGGGGAGGCTATGGCTACACCTTC.

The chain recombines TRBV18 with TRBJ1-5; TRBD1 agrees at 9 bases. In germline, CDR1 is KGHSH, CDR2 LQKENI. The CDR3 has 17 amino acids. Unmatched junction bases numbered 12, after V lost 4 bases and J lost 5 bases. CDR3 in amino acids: CASSLEIPGQGHQPQHF. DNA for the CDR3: TGTGCCAGCTCACTCGAAATACCGGGACAGGGCCATCAGCCCCAGCATTTT.

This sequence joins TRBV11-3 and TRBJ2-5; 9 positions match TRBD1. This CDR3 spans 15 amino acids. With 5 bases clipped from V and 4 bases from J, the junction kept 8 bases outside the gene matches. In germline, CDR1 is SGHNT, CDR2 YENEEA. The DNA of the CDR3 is TGTGCCAGCAGCCCATACGGACAGGGGCGAGAGACCCAGTACTTC. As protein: CASSPYGQGRETQYF.

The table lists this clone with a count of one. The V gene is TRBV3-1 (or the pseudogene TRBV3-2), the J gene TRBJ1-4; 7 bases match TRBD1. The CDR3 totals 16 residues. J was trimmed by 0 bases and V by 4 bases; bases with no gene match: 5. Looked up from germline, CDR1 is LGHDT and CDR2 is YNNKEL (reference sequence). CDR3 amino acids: CASSPGTAATNEKLFF. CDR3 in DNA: TGTGCCAGCAGCCCTGGGACAGCTGCAACTAATGAAAAACTGTTTTTT.

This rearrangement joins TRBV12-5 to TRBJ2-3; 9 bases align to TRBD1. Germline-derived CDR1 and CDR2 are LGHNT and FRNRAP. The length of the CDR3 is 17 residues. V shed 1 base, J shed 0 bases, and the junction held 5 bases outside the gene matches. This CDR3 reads CASGLDRGRGSTDTQYF. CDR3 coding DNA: TGTGCTAGTGGTTTGGACAGGGGGCGCGGAAGCACAGATACGCAGTATTTT.

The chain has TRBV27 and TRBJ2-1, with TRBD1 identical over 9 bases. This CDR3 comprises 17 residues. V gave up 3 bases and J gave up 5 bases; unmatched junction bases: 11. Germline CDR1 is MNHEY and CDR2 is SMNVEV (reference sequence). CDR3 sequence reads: CASSFPTGTGLNNEQFF. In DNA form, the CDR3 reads TGTGCCAGCAGTTTCCCTACCGGGACAGGGCTTAACAATGAGCAGTTCTTC.

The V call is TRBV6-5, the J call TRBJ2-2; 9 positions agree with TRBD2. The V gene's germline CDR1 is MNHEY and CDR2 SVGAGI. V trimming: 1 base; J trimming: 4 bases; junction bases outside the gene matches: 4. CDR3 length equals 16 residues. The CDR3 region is CASSYWLAGPTGELFF. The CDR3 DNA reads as TGTGCCAGCAGTTACTGGCTAGCGGGACCCACCGGGGAGCTGTTTTTT.

Here the CDR3 DNA reads TGTGCCAGCAGCCCCCCGGGACTAGCTCTTTCGGAGCAGTTCTTC. It yields the protein CASSPPGLALSEQFF. This chain joins TRBV3-1 (or the pseudogene TRBV3-2) and TRBJ2-1, with 9 bases identical to TRBD2. With V trimmed by 4 bases and J by 10 bases, 11 bases remained unmatched. Germline V gives CDR1 LGHDT, CDR2 YNNKEL (reference sequence). The CDR3 loop spans 15 amino acids.

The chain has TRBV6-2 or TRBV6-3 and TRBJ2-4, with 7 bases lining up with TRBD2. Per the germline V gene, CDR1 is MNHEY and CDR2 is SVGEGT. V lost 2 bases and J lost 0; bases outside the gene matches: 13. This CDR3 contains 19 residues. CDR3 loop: CASSYDWSGISLAKNIQYF. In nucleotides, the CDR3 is TGTGCCAGCAGTTACGATTGGAGCGGGATCAGCTTAGCCAAAAACATTCAGTACTTC.

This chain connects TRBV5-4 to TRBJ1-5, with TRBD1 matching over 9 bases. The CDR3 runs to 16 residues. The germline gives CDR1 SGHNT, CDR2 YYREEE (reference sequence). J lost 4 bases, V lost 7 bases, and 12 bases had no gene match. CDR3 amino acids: CASEKVTGGANQPQHF. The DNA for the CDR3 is TGTGCCAGCGAGAAGGTCACAGGGGGCGCGAATCAGCCCCAGCATTTT.

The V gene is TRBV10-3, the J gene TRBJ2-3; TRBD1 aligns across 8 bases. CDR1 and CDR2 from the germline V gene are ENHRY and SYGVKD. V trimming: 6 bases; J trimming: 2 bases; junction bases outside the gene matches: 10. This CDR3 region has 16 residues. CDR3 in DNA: TGTGCCATCAGCAATACCGGGACAGGTATCACAGATACGCAGTATTTT. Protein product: CAISNTGTGITDTQYF.

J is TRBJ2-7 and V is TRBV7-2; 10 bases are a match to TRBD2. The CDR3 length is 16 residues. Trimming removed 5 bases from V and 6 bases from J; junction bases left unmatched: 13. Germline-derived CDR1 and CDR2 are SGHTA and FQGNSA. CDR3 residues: CASSLNSGRLVGEQYF. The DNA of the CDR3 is TGTGCCAGCAGCCTGAATAGCGGGAGGTTGGTGGGCGAGCAGTACTTC.

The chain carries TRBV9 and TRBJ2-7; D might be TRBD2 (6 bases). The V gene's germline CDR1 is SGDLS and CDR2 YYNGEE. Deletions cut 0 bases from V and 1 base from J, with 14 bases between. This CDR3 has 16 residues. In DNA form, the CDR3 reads TGTGCCAGCAGCGTAGGTGGGGGGATTTGGTCCTACGAGCAGTACTTC. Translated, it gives CASSVGGGIWSYEQYF. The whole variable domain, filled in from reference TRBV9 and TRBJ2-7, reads DSGVTQTPKHLITATGQRVTLRCSPRSGDLSVYWYQQSLDQGLQFLIQYYNGEERAKGNILERFSAQQFPDLHSELNLSSLELGDSALYFCASSVGGGIWSYEQYFGPGTRLTVT.

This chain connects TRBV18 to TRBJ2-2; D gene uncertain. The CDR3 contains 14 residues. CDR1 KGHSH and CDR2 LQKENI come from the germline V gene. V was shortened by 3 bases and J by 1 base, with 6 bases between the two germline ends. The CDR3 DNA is TGTGCCAGCTCACCCGTGAGGAACACCGGGGAGCTGTTTTTT. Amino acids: CASSPVRNTGELFF.

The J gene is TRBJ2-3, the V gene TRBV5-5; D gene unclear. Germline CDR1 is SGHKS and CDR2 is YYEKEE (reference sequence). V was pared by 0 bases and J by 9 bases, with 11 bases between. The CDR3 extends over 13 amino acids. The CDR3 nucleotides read TGTGCCAGCAGCTTGGCCGCGGAGCCCACGCAGTATTTT. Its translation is CASSLAAEPTQYF. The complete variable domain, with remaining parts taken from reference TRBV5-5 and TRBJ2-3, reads DAGVTQSPTHLIKTRGQQVTLRCSPISGHKSVSWYQQVLGQGPQFIFQYYEKEERGRGNFPDRFSARQFPNYSSELNVNALLLGDSALYLCASSLAAEPTQYFGPGTRLTVL.

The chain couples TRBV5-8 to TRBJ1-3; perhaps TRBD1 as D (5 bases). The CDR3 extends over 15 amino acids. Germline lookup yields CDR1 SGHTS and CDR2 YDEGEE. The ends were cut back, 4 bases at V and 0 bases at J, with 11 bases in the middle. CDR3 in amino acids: CASSLLRASGNTIYF. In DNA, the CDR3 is TGTGCCAGCAGCCTTCTCAGGGCCTCTGGAAACACCATATATTTT.

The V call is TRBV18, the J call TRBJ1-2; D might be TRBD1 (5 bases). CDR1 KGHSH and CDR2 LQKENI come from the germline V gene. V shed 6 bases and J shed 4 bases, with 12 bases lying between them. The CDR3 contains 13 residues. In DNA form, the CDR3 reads TGTGCCAGCTCCCCGGACAAGCTCTATGGCTACACCTTC. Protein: CASSPDKLYGYTF. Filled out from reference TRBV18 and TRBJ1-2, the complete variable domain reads NAGVMQNPRHLVRRRGQEARLRCSPMKGHSHVYWYRQLPEEGLKFMVYLQKENIIDESGMPKERFSAEFPKEGPSILRIQQVVRGDSAAYFCASSPDKLYGYTFGSGTRLTVV.

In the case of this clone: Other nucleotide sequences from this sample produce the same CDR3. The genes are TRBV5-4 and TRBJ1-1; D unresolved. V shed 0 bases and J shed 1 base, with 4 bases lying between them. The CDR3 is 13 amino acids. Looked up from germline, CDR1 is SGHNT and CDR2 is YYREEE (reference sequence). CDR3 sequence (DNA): TGTGCCAGCAGCTTGGGAGGGAACACTGAAGCTTTCTTT. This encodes CASSLGGNTEAFF.

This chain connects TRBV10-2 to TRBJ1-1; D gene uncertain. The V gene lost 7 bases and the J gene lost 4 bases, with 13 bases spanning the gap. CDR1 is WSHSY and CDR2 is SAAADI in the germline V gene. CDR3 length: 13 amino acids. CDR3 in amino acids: CASTGGGPTEAFF. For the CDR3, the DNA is TGCGCCAGCACCGGCGGAGGGCCCACTGAAGCTTTCTTT.

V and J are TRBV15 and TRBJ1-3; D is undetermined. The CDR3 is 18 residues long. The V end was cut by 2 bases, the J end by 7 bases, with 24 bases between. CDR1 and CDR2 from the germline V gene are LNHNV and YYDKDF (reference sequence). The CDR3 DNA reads TGTGCCACCAGCAGACCTTCCGGGCCATGGGAGAGAGGGAACACCATATATTTT. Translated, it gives CATSRPSGPWERGNTIYF.

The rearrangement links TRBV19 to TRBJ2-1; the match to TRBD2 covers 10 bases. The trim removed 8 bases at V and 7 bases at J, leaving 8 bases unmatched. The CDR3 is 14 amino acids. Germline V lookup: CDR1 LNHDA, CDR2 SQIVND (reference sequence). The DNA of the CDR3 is TGTGCCAGTTCCAGCGGGAGGGCCCTTAATGAGCAGTTCTTC. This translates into CASSSGRALNEQFF.

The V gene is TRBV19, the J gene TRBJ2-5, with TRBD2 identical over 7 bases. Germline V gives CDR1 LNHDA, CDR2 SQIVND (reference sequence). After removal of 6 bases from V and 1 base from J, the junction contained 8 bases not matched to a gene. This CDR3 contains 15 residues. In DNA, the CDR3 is TGTGCCAGTAGGACGACTAGCTGGGGCCAAGAGACCCAGTACTTC. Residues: CASRTTSWGQETQYF.

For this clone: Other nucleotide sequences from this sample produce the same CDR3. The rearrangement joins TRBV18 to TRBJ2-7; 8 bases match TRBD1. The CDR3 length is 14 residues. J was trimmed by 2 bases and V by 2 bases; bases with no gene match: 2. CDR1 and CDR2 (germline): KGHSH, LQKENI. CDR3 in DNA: TGTGCCAGCTCACCATCACAGGGGGCCTACGAGCAGTACTTC. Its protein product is CASSPSQGAYEQYF.

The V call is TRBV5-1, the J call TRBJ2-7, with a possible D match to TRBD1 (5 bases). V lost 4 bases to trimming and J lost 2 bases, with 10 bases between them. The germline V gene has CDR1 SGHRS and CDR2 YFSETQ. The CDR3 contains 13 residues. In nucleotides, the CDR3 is TGCGCCAGCAGCCAGCAGGGTCCCTACGAGCAGTACTTC. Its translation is CASSQQGPYEQYF.

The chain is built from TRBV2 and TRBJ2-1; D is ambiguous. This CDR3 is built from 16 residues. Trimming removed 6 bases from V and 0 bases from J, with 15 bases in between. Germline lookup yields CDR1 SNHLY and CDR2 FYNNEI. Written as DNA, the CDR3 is TGTGCCAGCAGCTTGAACCCCCTGAGCTCCTACAATGAGCAGTTCTTC. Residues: CASSLNPLSSYNEQFF.

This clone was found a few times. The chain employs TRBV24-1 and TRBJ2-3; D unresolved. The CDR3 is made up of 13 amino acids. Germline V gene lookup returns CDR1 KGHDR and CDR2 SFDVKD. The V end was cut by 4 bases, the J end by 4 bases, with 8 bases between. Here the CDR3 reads CATSDIRADTQYF. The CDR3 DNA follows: TGTGCCACCAGTGACATACGGGCAGATACGCAGTATTTT.